A single sample is the source of the 5 T cell receptor beta chains below, sequenced in a study of blood T cell repertoires in COVID-19. Measured with immunoSEQ multiplex PCR; TCRdb has only the in-frame clones, and not every one. The table has about 160,000 clones, less than 85% seen once. Sequencing was performed on peripheral blood. Source of these receptors: a woman in her 40s with COVID-19, enrolled during active disease.

The V call is TRBV6-4, the J call TRBJ2-1; 7 bases are a match to TRBD2. This CDR3 has 14 residues. J gave up 9 bases and V 4 bases, and 9 bases lay outside the gene matches. Per germline, CDR1 MRHNA and CDR2 SNTAGT. Here the CDR3 DNA reads TGTGCCAGCAGTGTAAAGGCGGGAGCCGCTGAGCAGTTCTTC. Its translation: CASSVKAGAAEQFF.

The chain uses TRBV5-4 and TRBJ2-1; 10 positions agree with TRBD2. CDR1 and CDR2 (germline): SGHNT, YYREEE (reference sequence). Germline trimming cut 1 base from V and 10 bases from J; bases unmatched to any gene: 2. CDR3 length equals 13 residues. The CDR3 region is CASSLSLAGEQFF. In nucleotides, the CDR3 is TGTGCCAGCAGCTTGTCACTAGCGGGAGAGCAGTTCTTC.

This clone has a handful of counts. The chain couples TRBV2 to TRBJ1-2; 9 bases are shared with TRBD1. V lost 6 bases and J lost 6; bases outside the gene matches: 5. Germline values: CDR1 SNHLY, CDR2 FYNNEI. CDR3 length: 13 residues. In nucleotides, the CDR3 is TGTGCCAGCAGCTACCGGGACAGGGATGGCTACACCTTC. Encoded protein: CASSYRDRDGYTF.

This clone was seen only a few times. This chain uses TRBV2 with TRBJ2-7; D is possibly TRBD1 (6 bases). The CDR3 runs 14 residues. V gave up 3 bases and J gave up 0 bases, with 9 bases separating them. In germline, CDR1 is SNHLY, CDR2 FYNNEI. CDR3 DNA sequence: TGTGCCAGCAGTGAGTCCAGGGGCTCCTACGAGCAGTACTTC. This gives the protein CASSESRGSYEQYF.

The chain joins TRBV6-5 to TRBJ2-2; maybe TRBD1 (6 bases). Germline loops: CDR1 MNHEY, CDR2 SVGAGI. The CDR3 spans 12 residues. V was cut by 6 bases and J by 7 bases, with 9 bases left in between. The CDR3 DNA is TGTGCCAGCAGCGGACAGATCGGGGAGCTGTTTTTT. Protein sequence: CASSGQIGELFF.